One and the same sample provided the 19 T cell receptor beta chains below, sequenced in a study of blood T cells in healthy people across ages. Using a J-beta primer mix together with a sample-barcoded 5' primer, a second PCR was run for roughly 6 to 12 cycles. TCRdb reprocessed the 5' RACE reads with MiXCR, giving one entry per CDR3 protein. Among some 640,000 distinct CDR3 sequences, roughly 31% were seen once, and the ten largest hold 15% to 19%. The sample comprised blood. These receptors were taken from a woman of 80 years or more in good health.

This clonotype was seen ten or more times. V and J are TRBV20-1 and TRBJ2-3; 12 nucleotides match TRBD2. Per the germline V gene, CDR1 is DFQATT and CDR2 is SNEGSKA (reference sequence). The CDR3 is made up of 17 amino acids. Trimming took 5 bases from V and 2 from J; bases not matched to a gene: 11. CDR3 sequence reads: CSAAYYTSGGFTDTQYF. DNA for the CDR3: TGCAGTGCTGCCTACTATACTAGCGGGGGGTTCACAGATACGCAGTATTTT.

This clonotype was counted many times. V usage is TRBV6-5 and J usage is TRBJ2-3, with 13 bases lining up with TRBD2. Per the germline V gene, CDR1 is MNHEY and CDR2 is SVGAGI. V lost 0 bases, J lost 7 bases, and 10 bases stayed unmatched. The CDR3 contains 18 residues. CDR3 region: CASSYSSTSGGDYYTQYF. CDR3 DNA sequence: TGTGCCAGCAGTTACTCGAGTACTAGCGGGGGGGATTACTATACGCAGTATTTT.

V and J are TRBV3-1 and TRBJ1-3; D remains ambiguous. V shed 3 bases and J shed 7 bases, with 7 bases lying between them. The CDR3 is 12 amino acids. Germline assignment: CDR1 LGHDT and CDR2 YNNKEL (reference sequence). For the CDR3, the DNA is TGTGCCAGCAGCCACGTCGAGAACACCATATATTTT. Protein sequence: CASSHVENTIYF.

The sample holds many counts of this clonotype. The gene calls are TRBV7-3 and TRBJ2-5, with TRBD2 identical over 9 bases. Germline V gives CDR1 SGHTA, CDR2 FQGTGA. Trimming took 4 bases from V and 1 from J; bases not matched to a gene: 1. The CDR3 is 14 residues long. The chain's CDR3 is CASSSSGAQETQYF. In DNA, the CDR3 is TGTGCCAGCAGCTCTAGCGGGGCCCAAGAGACCCAGTACTTC.

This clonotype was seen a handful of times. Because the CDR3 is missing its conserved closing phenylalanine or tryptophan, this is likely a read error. In DNA, the CDR3 is TGTGCCAGCAGCTCCTTGAAAATACTCGGACATGGCTACACCTGC. Its protein product is CASSSLKILGHGYTC. V and J are TRBV7-2 and TRBJ1-2, with no clear D. The CDR3 loop spans 15 amino acids. Trimming pared 4 bases from V and 6 bases from J, leaving 18 bases between. The germline V gene has CDR1 SGHTA and CDR2 FQGNSA.

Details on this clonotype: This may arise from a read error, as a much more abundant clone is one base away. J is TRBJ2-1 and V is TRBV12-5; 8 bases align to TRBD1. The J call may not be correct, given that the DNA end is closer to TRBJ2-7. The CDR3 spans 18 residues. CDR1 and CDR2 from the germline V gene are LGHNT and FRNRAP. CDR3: CASGLAPRTGRSYNEQYF. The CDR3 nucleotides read TGTGCTAGTGGTTTGGCCCCTCGGACAGGGAGGTCCTACAATGAGCAGTACTTC.

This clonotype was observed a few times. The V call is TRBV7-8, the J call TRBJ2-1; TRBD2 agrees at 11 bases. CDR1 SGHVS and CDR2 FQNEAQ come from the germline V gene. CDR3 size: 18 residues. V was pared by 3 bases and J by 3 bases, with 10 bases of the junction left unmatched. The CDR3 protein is CASSFALAGALGYNEQFF. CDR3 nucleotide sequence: TGTGCCAGCAGCTTTGCACTAGCGGGGGCCCTGGGCTACAATGAGCAGTTCTTC.

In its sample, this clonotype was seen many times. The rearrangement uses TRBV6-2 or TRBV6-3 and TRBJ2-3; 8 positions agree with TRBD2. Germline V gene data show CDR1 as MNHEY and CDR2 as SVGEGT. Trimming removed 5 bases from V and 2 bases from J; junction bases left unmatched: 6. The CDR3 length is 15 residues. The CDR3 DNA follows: TGTGCCAGCAGTCTTAGCGGGGTGATCACAGATACGCAGTATTTT. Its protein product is CASSLSGVITDTQYF.

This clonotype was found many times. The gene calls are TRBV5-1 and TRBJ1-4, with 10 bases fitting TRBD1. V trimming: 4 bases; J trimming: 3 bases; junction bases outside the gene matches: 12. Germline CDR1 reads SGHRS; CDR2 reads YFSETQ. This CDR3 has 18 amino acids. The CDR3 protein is CASSRSGTGAVSNEKLFF. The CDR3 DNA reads TGCGCCAGCAGCAGATCCGGGACAGGGGCGGTGTCTAATGAAAAACTGTTTTTT. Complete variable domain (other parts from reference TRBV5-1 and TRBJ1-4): KAGVTQTPRYLIKTRGQQVTLSCSPISGHRSVSWYQQTPGQGLQFLFEYFSETQRNKGNFPGRFSGRQFSNSRSEMNVSTLELGDSALYLCASSRSGTGAVSNEKLFFGSGTQLSVL.

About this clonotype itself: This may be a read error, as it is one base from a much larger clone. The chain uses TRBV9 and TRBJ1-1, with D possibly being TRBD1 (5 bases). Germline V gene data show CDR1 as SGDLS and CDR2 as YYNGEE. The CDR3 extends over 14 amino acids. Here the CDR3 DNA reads TGTGCCAACAGCGCCCAAGGTGGGGGCACTGAAGCTTTCTTT. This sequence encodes CANSAQGGGTEAFF. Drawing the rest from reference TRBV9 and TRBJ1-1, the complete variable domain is DSGVTQTPKHLITATGQRVTLRCSPRSGDLSVYWYQQSLDQGLQFLIQYYNGEERAKGNILERFSAQQFPDLHSELNLSSLELGDSALYFCANSAQGGGTEAFFGQGTRLTVV.

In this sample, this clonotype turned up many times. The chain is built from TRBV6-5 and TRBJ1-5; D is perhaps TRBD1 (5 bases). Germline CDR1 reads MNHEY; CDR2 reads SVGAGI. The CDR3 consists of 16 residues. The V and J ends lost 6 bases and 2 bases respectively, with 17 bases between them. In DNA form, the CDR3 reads TGTGCCAGCAGGCCAAGGGGCAATATTGGCAATCAGCCCCAGCATTTT. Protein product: CASRPRGNIGNQPQHF.

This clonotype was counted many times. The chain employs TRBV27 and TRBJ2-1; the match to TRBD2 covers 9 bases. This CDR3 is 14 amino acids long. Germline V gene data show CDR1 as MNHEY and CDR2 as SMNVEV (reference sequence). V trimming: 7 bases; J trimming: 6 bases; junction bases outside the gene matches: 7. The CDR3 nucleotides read TGTGCCAGCACACGCAGCGGGGGGCCCAATGAGCAGTTCTTC. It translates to CASTRSGGPNEQFF.

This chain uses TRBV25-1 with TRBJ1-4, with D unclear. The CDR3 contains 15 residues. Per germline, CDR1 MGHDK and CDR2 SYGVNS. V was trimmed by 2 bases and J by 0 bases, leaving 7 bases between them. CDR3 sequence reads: CASSEITATNEKLFF. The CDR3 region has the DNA TGTGCCAGCAGTGAAATCACAGCAACTAATGAAAAACTGTTTTTT.

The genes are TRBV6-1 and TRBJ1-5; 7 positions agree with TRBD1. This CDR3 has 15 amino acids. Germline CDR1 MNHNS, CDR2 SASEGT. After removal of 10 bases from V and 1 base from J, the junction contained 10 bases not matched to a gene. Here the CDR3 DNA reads TGTGCCACCAATACCCACAGGGGAAGCAATCAGCCCCAGCATTTT. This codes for CATNTHRGSNQPQHF.

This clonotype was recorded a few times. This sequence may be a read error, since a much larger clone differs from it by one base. The CDR3 DNA reads as TGTGCCACCAGTGGAATGCAGGGGGCACAAGAGACCCAGTACTTC. Its translation is CATSGMQGAQETQYF. The rearrangement links TRBV24-1 to TRBJ2-5; 8 positions match TRBD1. J was trimmed by 2 bases and V by 5 bases; bases with no gene match: 6. The CDR3 has 15 residues. The germline V gene encodes CDR1 KGHDR and CDR2 SFDVKD.

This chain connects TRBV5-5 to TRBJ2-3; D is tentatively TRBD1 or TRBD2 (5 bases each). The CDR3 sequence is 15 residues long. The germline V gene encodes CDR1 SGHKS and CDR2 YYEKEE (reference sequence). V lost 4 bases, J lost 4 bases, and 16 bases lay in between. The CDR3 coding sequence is TGTGCCAGCAGCCTAGCCTCGCAGGGACCAGATACGCAGTATTTT. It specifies CASSLASQGPDTQYF.

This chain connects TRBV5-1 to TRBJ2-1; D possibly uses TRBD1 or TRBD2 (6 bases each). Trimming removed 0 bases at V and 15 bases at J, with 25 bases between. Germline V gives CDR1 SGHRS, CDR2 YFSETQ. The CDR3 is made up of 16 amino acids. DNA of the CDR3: TGCGCCAGCAGCTTGGCGAGGGGGGCCGTACAAGAGACCCGGTTCTTC. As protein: CASSLARGAVQETRFF.

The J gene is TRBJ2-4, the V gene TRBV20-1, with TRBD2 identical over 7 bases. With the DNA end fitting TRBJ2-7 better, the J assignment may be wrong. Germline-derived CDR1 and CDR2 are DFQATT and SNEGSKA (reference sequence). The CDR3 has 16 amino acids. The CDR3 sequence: CSARGTLGGSRHEQYF. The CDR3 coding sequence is TGCAGTGCTAGAGGGACCCTTGGCGGGAGTCGTCACGAGCAGTACTTC.

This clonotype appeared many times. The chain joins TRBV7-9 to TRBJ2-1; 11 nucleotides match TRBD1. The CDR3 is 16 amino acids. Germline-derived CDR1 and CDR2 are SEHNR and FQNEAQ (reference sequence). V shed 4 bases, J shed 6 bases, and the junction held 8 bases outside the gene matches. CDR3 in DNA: TGTGCCAGCAGCTCTCAACTAGGGACAGGGGGCAATGAGCAGTTCTTC. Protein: CASSSQLGTGGNEQFF.